The clone carrying this T cell receptor (beta chain) was detected once. Profiled with immunoSEQ multiplex PCR; TCRdb holds only in-frame clones, not every one. The table shows a few hundred thousand clones, with 89% occurring only once. The sample comes from a study of blood T cell repertoires in COVID-19. V was cut by 3 bases and J by 4 bases, with 15 bases left in between. This CDR3 spans 15 amino acids. CDR1 and CDR2 from the germline V gene are LNHDA and SQIVND (reference sequence). This chain connects TRBV19 to TRBJ1-1, with D possibly matching TRBD1 (5 bases). The sequence was obtained from a man over 45 with acute or convalescent COVID-19. What was sequenced was peripheral blood. The CDR3 nucleotides are TGTGCCAGTAGTATCGGGGACGGGGGAGGCACTGAAGCTTTCTTT. Protein: CASSIGDGGGTEAFF.